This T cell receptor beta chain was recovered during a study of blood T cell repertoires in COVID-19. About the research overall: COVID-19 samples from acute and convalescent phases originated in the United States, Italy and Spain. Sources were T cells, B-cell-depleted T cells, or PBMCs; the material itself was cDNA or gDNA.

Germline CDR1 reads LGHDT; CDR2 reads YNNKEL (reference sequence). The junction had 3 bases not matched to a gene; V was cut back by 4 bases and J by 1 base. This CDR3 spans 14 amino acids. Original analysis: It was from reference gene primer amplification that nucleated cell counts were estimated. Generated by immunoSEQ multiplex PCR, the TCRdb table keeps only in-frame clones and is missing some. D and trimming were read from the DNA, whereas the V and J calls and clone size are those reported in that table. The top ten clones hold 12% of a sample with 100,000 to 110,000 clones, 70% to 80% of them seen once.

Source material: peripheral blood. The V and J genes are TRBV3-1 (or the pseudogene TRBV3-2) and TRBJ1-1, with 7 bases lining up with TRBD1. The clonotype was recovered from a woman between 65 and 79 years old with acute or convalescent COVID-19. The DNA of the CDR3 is TGTGCCAGCAGCCTAGGACAGGCGAACACTGAAGCTTTCTTT. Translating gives CASSLGQANTEAFF.